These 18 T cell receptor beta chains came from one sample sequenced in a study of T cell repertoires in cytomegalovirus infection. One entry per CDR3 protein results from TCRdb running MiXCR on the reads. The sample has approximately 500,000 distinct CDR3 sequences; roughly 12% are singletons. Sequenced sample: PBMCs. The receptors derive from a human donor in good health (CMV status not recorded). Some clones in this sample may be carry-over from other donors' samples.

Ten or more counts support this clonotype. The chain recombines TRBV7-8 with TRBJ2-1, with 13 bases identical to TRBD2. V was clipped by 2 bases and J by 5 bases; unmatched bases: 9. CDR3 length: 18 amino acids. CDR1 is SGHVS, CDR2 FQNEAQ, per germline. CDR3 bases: TGTGCCAGCAGCTTAACTAGCGGGGGGGCCAAATCCCACAATGAGCAGTTCTTC. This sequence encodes CASSLTSGGAKSHNEQFF. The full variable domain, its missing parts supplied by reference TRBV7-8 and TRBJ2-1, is GAGVSQSPRYKVAKRGQDVALRCDPISGHVSLFWYQQALGQGPEFLTYFQNEAQLDKSGLPSDRFFAERPEGSVSTLKIQRTQQEDSAVYLCASSLTSGGAKSHNEQFFGPGTRLTVL.

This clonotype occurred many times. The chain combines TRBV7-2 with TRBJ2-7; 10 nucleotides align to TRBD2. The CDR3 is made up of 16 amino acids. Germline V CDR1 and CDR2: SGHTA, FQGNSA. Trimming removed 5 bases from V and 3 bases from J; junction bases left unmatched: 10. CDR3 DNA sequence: TGTGCCAGCAGCGCGCAAAGCGGGAGGGCCGTCTACGAGCAGTACTTC. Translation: CASSAQSGRAVYEQYF.

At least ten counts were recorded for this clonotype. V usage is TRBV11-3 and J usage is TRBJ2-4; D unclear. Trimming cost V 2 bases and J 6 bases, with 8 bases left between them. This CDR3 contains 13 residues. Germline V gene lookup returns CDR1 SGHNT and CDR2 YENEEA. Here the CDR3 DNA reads TGTGCCAGCAGCTTAAACGCAGCAAACATTCAGTACTTC. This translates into CASSLNAANIQYF.

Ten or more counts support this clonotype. CDR3 in amino acids: CASSLGETGVQYF. Here the CDR3 DNA reads TGCGCCAGCAGCTTGGGGGAGACAGGGGTGCAGTACTTC. The chain links TRBV5-1 to TRBJ2-7, with TRBD1 matching over 8 bases. V gave up 0 bases and J gave up 9 bases; unmatched junction bases: 5. The CDR3 consists of 13 residues. The germline gives CDR1 SGHRS, CDR2 YFSETQ.

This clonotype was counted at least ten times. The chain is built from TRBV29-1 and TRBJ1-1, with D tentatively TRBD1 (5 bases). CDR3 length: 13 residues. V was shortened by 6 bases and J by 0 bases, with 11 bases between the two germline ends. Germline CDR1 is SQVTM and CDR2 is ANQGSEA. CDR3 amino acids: CSVEGRLNTEAFF. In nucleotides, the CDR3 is TGCAGCGTCGAGGGGAGGTTGAACACTGAAGCTTTCTTT.

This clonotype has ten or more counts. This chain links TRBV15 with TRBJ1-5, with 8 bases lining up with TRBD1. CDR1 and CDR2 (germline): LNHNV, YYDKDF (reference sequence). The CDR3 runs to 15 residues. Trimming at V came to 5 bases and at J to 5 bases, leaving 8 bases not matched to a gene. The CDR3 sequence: CATSGGQAGDQPQHF. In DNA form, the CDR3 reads TGTGCCACCAGCGGGGGACAGGCCGGTGATCAGCCCCAGCATTTT.

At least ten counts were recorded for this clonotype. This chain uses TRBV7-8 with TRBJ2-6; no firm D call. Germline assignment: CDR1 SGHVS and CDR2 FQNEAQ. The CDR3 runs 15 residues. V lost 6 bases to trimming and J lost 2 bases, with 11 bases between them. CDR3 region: CASSYYRPGANVLTF. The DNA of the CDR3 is TGTGCCAGCAGTTATTACCGCCCTGGGGCCAACGTCCTGACTTTC.

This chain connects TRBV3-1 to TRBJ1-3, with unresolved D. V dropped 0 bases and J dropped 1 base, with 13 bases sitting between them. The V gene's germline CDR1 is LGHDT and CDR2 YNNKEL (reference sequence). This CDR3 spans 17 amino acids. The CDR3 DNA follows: TGTGCCAGCAGCCAAGATTTTGAGGGTGTGTCTGGAAACACCATATATTTT. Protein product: CASSQDFEGVSGNTIYF.

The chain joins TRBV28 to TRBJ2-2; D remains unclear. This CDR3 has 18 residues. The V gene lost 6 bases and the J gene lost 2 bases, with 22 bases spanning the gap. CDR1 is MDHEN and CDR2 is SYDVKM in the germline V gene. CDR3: CASRPVFKGATNTGELFF. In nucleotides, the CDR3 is TGTGCCAGCAGGCCGGTATTCAAGGGCGCGACAAACACCGGGGAGCTGTTTTTT.

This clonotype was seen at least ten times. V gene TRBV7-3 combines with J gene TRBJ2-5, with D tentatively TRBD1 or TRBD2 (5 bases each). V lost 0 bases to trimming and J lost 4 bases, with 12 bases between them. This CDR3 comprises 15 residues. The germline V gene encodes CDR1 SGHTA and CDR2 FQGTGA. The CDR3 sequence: CASSLTRGVVETQYF. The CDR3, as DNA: TGTGCCAGCAGCTTAACGAGAGGGGTTGTAGAGACCCAGTACTTC.

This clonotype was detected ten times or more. CDR3 coding DNA: TGTGCCAGCAGCCAACTCCAACGTCGGGGCAATGAGCAGTTCTTC. This sequence encodes CASSQLQRRGNEQFF. The chain couples TRBV11-2 to TRBJ2-1; possible D gene TRBD2, 5 bases. V was cut by 5 bases and J by 6 bases, with 17 bases left in between. The V gene's germline CDR1 is SGHAT and CDR2 FQNNGV. The CDR3 sequence is 15 residues long.

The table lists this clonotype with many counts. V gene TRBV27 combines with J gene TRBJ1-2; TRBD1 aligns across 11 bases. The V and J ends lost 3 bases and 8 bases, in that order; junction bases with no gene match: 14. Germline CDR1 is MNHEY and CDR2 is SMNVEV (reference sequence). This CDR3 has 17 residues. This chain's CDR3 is CASSFRPPSGQGAGYTF. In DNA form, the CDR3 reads TGTGCCAGCAGTTTTCGGCCCCCCTCCGGACAGGGGGCGGGCTACACCTTC.

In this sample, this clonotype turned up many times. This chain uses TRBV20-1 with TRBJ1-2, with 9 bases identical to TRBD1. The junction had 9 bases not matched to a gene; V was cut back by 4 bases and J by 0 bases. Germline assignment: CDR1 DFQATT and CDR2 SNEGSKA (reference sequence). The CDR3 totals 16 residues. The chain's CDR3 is CSAKGQGRTTNYGYTF. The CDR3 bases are TGCAGTGCTAAAGGACAGGGGCGAACTACTAACTATGGCTACACCTTC.

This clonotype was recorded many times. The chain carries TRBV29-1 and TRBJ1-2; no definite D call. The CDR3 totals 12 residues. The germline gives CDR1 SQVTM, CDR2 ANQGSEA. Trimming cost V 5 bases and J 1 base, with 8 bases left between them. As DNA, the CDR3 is TGCAGCGTTATACCGGATAACTATGGCTACACCTTC. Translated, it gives CSVIPDNYGYTF.

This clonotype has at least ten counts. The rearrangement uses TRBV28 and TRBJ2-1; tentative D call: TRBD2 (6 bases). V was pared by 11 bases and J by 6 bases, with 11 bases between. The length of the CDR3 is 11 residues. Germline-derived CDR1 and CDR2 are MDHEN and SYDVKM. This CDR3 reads CALMGGNEQFF. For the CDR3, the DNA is TGTGCCCTGATGGGGGGCAATGAGCAGTTCTTC.

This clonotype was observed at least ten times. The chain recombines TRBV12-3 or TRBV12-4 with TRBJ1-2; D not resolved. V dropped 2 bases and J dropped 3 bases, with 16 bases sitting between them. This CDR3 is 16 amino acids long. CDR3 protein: CASSLMREGMDYGYTF. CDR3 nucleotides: TGTGCCAGCAGTTTAATGAGGGAGGGTATGGACTATGGCTACACCTTC.

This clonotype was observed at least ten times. The CDR3 coding sequence is TGTGCCAGCAGCTTACGGGGGCTCACAGATACGCAGTATTTT. This translates into CASSLRGLTDTQYF. V is TRBV7-2 and J is TRBJ2-3; perhaps D is TRBD1 or TRBD2 (6 bases each). This CDR3 contains 14 residues. Germline-derived CDR1 and CDR2 are SGHTA and FQGNSA. Trimming took 2 bases from V and 2 from J, leaving 8 bases between them.

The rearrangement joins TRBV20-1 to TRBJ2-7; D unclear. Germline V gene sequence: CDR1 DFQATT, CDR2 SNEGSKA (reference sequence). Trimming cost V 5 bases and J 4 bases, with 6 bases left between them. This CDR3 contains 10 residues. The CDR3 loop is CSAGEYEQYF. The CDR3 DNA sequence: TGCAGTGCTGGGGAATACGAGCAGTACTTC.